These 18 T cell receptor beta chains were all obtained from the same sample, sequenced in a study of T-cell reconstitution after alpha-beta-depleted transplantation in children. Unique molecular identifiers tagged the TCRbeta library. TCRdb processed the PCR reads anew with MiXCR; each CDR3 protein has one entry. The data show fewer than 700,000 distinct CDR3 sequences, with around 13% seen just once and 2.2% held by the top ten. The material sequenced was PBMCs, mostly from graft donor cells, taken 360 days after TCRalphabeta/CD19-depleted stem cell transplant. The receptors shown here come from a male patient younger than 18 who had a stem cell transplant for acute myeloid leukemia, so the T cells may come from the graft donor.

V usage is TRBV20-1 and J usage is TRBJ2-3; 9 bases match TRBD2. Germline-derived CDR1 and CDR2 are DFQATT and SNEGSKA (reference sequence). The J segment lost 3 bases and the V segment lost 2 bases, leaving 3 bases of the junction unmatched. The CDR3 loop spans 14 amino acids. The CDR3 reads CSARPSGTTDTQYF. The CDR3 DNA sequence: TGCAGTGCTAGACCTAGCGGGACGACAGATACGCAGTATTTT.

This clonotype has ten or more counts. This chain links TRBV12-3 or TRBV12-4 with TRBJ2-7; no reliable D call. The CDR3 extends over 15 amino acids. Between the trimmed V and J ends, which lost 8 bases and 0 bases, there was a span of 17 bases. The CDR3 reads CASSTRVYGSYEQYF. CDR3 in DNA: TGTGCCAGCTCAACTCGGGTGTACGGCTCCTACGAGCAGTACTTC.

This clonotype was counted many times. This chain uses TRBV2 with TRBJ2-3, with 11 positions matching TRBD2. The CDR3 length is 19 residues. In germline, CDR1 is SNHLY, CDR2 FYNNEI. V shed 0 bases, J shed 4 bases, and the junction held 12 bases outside the gene matches. The CDR3 loop is CASSEAIASGRFEADTQYF. The CDR3 DNA sequence: TGTGCCAGCAGTGAAGCTATCGCTAGCGGGAGGTTTGAGGCAGATACGCAGTATTTT.

In this sample, this clonotype turned up a few times. The V call is TRBV7-9, the J call TRBJ2-1; TRBD2 agrees at 10 bases. The CDR3 spans 14 residues. CDR1 is SEHNR, CDR2 FQNEAQ, per germline (reference sequence). Unmatched junction bases numbered 8, after V lost 6 bases and J lost 9 bases. CDR3 residues: CASSWGLAWGEQFF. The CDR3 DNA reads TGTGCCAGCAGTTGGGGACTAGCGTGGGGTGAGCAGTTCTTC.

The chain recombines TRBV28 with TRBJ1-6; possible D gene TRBD1, 5 bases. V was shortened by 2 bases and J by 5 bases, with 7 bases between the two germline ends. The length of the CDR3 is 14 residues. The germline gives CDR1 MDHEN, CDR2 SYDVKM. The CDR3 DNA reads as TGTGCCAGCAGTTTACCCAGGGATAATTCACCCCTCCACTTT. Translation gives CASSLPRDNSPLHF.

In this sample, this clonotype turned up once. V is TRBV12-3 or TRBV12-4 and J is TRBJ2-3, with TRBD1 as a possible D gene (6 bases). V gave up 8 bases and J gave up 1 base, with 28 bases separating them. The CDR3 sequence is 19 residues long. The CDR3 DNA follows: TGTGCCAGCCACCCCTTTGCCGGGACATTTGGGTTGGGCACAGATACGCAGTATTTT. The encoded protein is CASHPFAGTFGLGTDTQYF.

The rearrangement uses TRBV29-1 and TRBJ2-3; D remains ambiguous. CDR3 length equals 16 residues. The V gene lost 6 bases and the J gene lost 0 bases, with 19 bases spanning the gap. Germline values: CDR1 SQVTM, CDR2 ANQGSEA. The CDR3 loop reads CSVEYGLEWSTDTQYF. DNA of the CDR3: TGCAGCGTGGAATATGGGTTGGAGTGGAGCACAGATACGCAGTATTTT.

The sample holds a few counts of this clonotype. The CDR3 spells CAWSVPDRNLYEQYF. CDR3 nucleotide sequence: TGTGCCTGGAGTGTACCTGACAGGAATCTCTACGAGCAGTACTTC. The genes are TRBV30 and TRBJ2-7; TRBD1 is a possible D gene (6 bases). The germline CDR1 and CDR2 sequences are GTSNPN and SVGIG (reference sequence). The CDR3 is 15 amino acids. The V end was cut by 0 bases, the J end by 3 bases, with 15 bases between.

This clonotype was detected many times. The V and J genes are TRBV20-1 and TRBJ2-3; D might be TRBD2 (6 bases). The V end lost 0 bases, the J end lost 4 bases, and 11 bases lay between the germline ends. Germline V gene sequence: CDR1 DFQATT, CDR2 SNEGSKA (reference sequence). There are 14 residues in the CDR3. This CDR3 is CSAREDRRADTQYF. The CDR3 nucleotides are TGCAGTGCTAGAGAGGATAGGAGGGCAGATACGCAGTATTTT.

This clonotype was seen more than once but under ten times. The chain recombines TRBV20-1 with TRBJ2-5, with 7 bases lining up with TRBD1. The CDR3 extends over 18 amino acids. Germline values: CDR1 DFQATT, CDR2 SNEGSKA (reference sequence). Germline trimming cut 3 bases from V and 4 bases from J; bases unmatched to any gene: 20. In DNA, the CDR3 is TGCAGTGCTAGCCCCCGGACAGGAGTACATCATAACCGAGAGACCCAGTACTTC. Its translation is CSASPRTGVHHNRETQYF.

This clonotype has just a few counts. Relative to the germline gene, one junction end is altered; a read error may explain this. The chain uses TRBV12-3 or TRBV12-4 and TRBJ2-1, with TRBD1 matching 9 bases. The CDR3 has 14 residues. Here the CDR3 reads CASSASGTGNERFF. The CDR3 DNA reads as TGTGCCAGCAGCGCCTCCGGGACAGGGAATGAGCGGTTCTTC.

This clonotype has a handful of counts. The chain joins TRBV20-1 to TRBJ2-2, with a tentative D call TRBD1 (6 bases). Per germline, CDR1 DFQATT and CDR2 SNEGSKA (reference sequence). This CDR3 is built from 15 residues. V dropped 5 bases and J dropped 6 bases, with 19 bases sitting between them. This CDR3 reads CSAHSGDAYAGELFF. The CDR3 DNA reads as TGCAGTGCTCACTCAGGGGACGCTTACGCCGGGGAGCTGTTTTTT.

The chain joins TRBV7-9 to TRBJ2-1, with a tentative D call TRBD2 (5 bases). The CDR3 totals 17 residues. Germline V gene sequence: CDR1 SEHNR, CDR2 FQNEAQ (reference sequence). V was shortened by 0 bases and J by 0 bases, with 12 bases between the two germline ends. The CDR3 sequence: CASSLASRESSYNEQFF. CDR3 coding DNA: TGTGCCAGCAGCTTAGCATCAAGGGAGAGCTCCTACAATGAGCAGTTCTTC. Using reference TRBV7-9 and TRBJ2-1 for the parts outside the CDR3, the full variable domain is DTGVSQNPRHKITKRGQNVTFRCDPISEHNRLYWYRQTLGQGPEFLTYFQNEAQLEKSRLLSDRFSAERPKGSFSTLEIQRTEQGDSAMYLCASSLASRESSYNEQFFGPGTRLTVL.

This sequence joins TRBV29-1 and TRBJ2-3, with D possibly matching TRBD2 (5 bases). This CDR3 region has 13 residues. CDR1 is SQVTM, CDR2 ANQGSEA, per germline. V lost 5 bases to trimming and J lost 0 bases, with 9 bases between them. As DNA, the CDR3 is TGCAGCGTTTTTGGGGAGAGCACAGATACGCAGTATTTT. This codes for CSVFGESTDTQYF.

This chain joins TRBV28 and TRBJ1-5; D unresolved. CDR1 MDHEN and CDR2 SYDVKM come from the germline V gene. There are 12 residues in the CDR3. V lost 3 bases to trimming and J lost 10 bases, with 10 bases between them. CDR3 in amino acids: CASSFSAVPQHF. CDR3 in DNA: TGTGCCAGCAGTTTTTCGGCAGTACCCCAGCATTTT.

This CDR3 is CASSLGTGGSYSKNIQYF. The CDR3 region has the DNA TGTGCCAGCAGTTTAGGGACAGGGGGATCTTACTCCAAAAACATTCAGTACTTC. This rearrangement joins TRBV28 to TRBJ2-4, with TRBD1 matching 11 bases. Germline V gives CDR1 MDHEN, CDR2 SYDVKM. The trim removed 2 bases at V and 2 bases at J, leaving 8 bases unmatched. The CDR3 is made up of 18 amino acids.

V gene TRBV28 combines with J gene TRBJ2-7; no firm D call. With 6 bases removed from V and 0 bases from J, the gap between germline ends came to 12 bases. CDR3 length: 14 residues. Germline CDR1 MDHEN, CDR2 SYDVKM. The CDR3 region has the DNA TGTGCCAGCAGGGCGTGGCAGAGCTCCTACGAGCAGTACTTC. The encoded protein is CASRAWQSSYEQYF. Combining the CDR3 with reference TRBV28 and TRBJ2-7 gives the whole variable domain DVKVTQSSRYLVKRTGEKVFLECVQDMDHENMFWYRQDPGLGLRLIYFSYDVKMKEKGDIPEGYSVSREKKERFSLILESASTNQTSMYLCASRAWQSSYEQYFGPGTRLTVT.

This chain links TRBV6-5 with TRBJ2-7; TRBD1 is a possible D gene (6 bases). The CDR3 is made up of 14 amino acids. Germline V CDR1 and CDR2: MNHEY, SVGAGI. The V end was cut by 6 bases, the J end by 6 bases, with 18 bases between. The CDR3 is CASSWTAGAGEQYF. Written as DNA, the CDR3 is TGTGCCAGCAGCTGGACAGCCGGGGCGGGCGAGCAGTACTTC.